This T cell receptor (beta chain) was documented in a study of blood T cell repertoires in COVID-19. TCRdb's table, derived via immunoSEQ multiplex PCR, lists solely in-frame clones and lacks some. This sample has some 190,000 clones; around nine tenths occur once, and the top ten carry approximately 4%. The CDR3 sequence is 13 residues long. V shed 8 bases and J 4 bases; nucleotides not matched to a gene: 5. The germline V gene encodes CDR1 MNHEY and CDR2 SMNVEV (reference sequence). The receptor was derived from a human donor in a cohort sampled during active COVID-19. The source material was peripheral blood. This rearrangement joins TRBV27 to TRBJ1-1; the match to TRBD1 covers 9 bases. CDR3 region: CASGQGWGTEAFF. The CDR3 nucleotides read TGTGCCAGCGGACAGGGGTGGGGCACTGAAGCTTTCTTT.